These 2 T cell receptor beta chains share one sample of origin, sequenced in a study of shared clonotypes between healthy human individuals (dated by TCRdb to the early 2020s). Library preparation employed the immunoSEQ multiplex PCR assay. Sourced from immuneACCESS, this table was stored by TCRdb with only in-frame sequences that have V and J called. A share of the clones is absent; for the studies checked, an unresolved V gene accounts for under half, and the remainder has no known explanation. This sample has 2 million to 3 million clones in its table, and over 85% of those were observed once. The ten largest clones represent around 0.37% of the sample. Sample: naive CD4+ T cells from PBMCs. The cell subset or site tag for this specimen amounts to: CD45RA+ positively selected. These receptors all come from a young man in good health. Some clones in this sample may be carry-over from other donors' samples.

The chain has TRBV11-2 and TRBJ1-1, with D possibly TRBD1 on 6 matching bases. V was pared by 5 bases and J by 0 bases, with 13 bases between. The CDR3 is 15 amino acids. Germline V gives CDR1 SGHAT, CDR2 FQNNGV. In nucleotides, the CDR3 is TGTGCCAGCAGCCCGAGACAGGTCATGAACACTGAAGCTTTCTTT. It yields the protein CASSPRQVMNTEAFF.

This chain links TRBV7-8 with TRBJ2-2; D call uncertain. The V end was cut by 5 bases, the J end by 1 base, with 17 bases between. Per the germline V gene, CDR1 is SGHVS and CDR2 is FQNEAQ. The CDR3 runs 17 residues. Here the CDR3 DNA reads TGTGCCAGCAGCCCCGGTCCTTCGGTCGGGAACACCGGGGAGCTGTTTTTT. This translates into CASSPGPSVGNTGELFF.